Below, 3 T cell receptor beta chains from the same sample are listed, as sequenced in a study of T-cell reconstitution after alpha-beta-depleted transplantation in children. Using unique molecular identifiers, the investigators prepared the TCRbeta library. Using its own MiXCR run on the PCR reads, TCRdb lists one record per CDR3 protein. The table shows hundreds of thousands of distinct CDR3 sequences, with around 16% occurring only once. This sample comprised PBMCs from the stem cell graft donor, obtained from the stem cell graft. These receptors all stem from a human donor who donated a stem cell graft to a child with acute myeloid leukemia.

This clonotype has only a few counts. The rearrangement joins TRBV20-1 to TRBJ1-2; D is uncertain. This CDR3 has 13 residues. V dropped 3 bases and J dropped 3 bases, with 11 bases sitting between them. The germline CDR1 and CDR2 sequences are DFQATT and SNEGSKA (reference sequence). The chain's CDR3 is CSARLMDDYGYTF. Written as DNA, the CDR3 is TGCAGTGCTAGGTTAATGGACGACTATGGCTACACCTTC.

The V gene is TRBV7-2, the J gene TRBJ2-7; 10 nucleotides agree with TRBD1. Trimming cost V 3 bases and J 2 bases; bases outside gene matches: 4. This CDR3 is built from 15 residues. Germline CDR1 SGHTA, CDR2 FQGNSA. The chain's CDR3 is CASSFRDRGTYEQYF. Written as DNA, the CDR3 is TGTGCCAGCAGCTTCCGGGACAGGGGCACCTACGAGCAGTACTTC.

The chain is built from TRBV7-2 and TRBJ1-1; D call uncertain. Trimming took 6 bases from V and 1 from J, leaving 9 bases between them. CDR1 and CDR2 from the germline V gene are SGHTA and FQGNSA. This CDR3 has 13 residues. CDR3 DNA: TGTGCCAGCAGACCTTCAGGGAACACTGAAGCTTTCTTT. It encodes CASRPSGNTEAFF.